These 23 T cell receptor beta chains were sequenced from one sample in a study of shared clonotypes between healthy human individuals. Libraries were prepared by immunoSEQ multiplex PCR; TCRdb keeps only in-frame clonotypes and omits some of them. The data contain fewer than 1.6 million clones, approximately 98.5% of them singletons. The sample comprised naive CD4+ T cells sorted from blood. The subset denotes: CD45RA+ positively selected. Every receptor here comes from a man aged 30 to 39 in good health.

This chain connects TRBV5-1 to TRBJ2-7; possible D gene TRBD1, 6 bases. V was shortened by 3 bases and J by 2 bases, with 15 bases between the two germline ends. The CDR3 runs 15 residues. CDR1 SGHRS and CDR2 YFSETQ come from the germline V gene. For the CDR3, the DNA is TGCGCCAGCAGCTCCGGGACATATAAGACCTACGAGCAGTACTTC. It specifies CASSSGTYKTYEQYF.

The chain is built from TRBV7-9 and TRBJ2-1; the D gene is possibly TRBD1 (5 bases). The CDR3 totals 17 residues. Germline V gives CDR1 SEHNR, CDR2 FQNEAQ (reference sequence). The V end was cut by 0 bases, the J end by 0 bases, with 12 bases between. CDR3 DNA: TGTGCCAGCAGCTTAGCCAGGGCCCTTAGCTCCTACAATGAGCAGTTCTTC. Protein: CASSLARALSSYNEQFF.

The rearrangement uses TRBV5-4 and TRBJ2-1; D tentatively fits TRBD1 or TRBD2 (5 bases each). This CDR3 comprises 16 residues. V shed 0 bases and J shed 6 bases, with 16 bases lying between them. Germline CDR1 is SGHNT and CDR2 is YYREEE (reference sequence). This CDR3 is CASSLAGGQRGNEQFF. CDR3 coding DNA: TGTGCCAGCAGCTTGGCGGGCGGGCAGAGGGGCAATGAGCAGTTCTTC. The variable domain in full, completed from reference TRBV5-4 and TRBJ2-1, reads ETGVTQSPTHLIKTRGQQVTLRCSSQSGHNTVSWYQQALGQGPQFIFQYYREEENGRGNFPPRFSGLQFPNYSSELNVNALELDDSALYLCASSLAGGQRGNEQFFGPGTRLTVL.

This clone was detected once. V and J are TRBV7-2 and TRBJ1-4, with unresolved D. The CDR3 covers 13 residues. The V gene's germline CDR1 is SGHTA and CDR2 FQGNSA. Between the trimmed V and J ends, which lost 1 base and 5 bases, there was a span of 5 bases. CDR3 sequence reads: CASSLDLNEKLFF. The CDR3 coding sequence is TGTGCCAGCAGCTTAGACCTAAATGAAAAACTGTTTTTT.

This clone has just one count. The rearrangement uses TRBV9 and TRBJ2-2, with a weak D call TRBD1 (5 bases). Per the germline V gene, CDR1 is SGDLS and CDR2 is YYNGEE. This CDR3 spans 14 amino acids. V lost 2 bases and J lost 6, with 11 bases in between. The CDR3 protein is CASSVQGGAGELFF. CDR3 bases: TGTGCCAGCAGCGTTCAGGGCGGTGCCGGGGAGCTGTTTTTT.

The CDR3 DNA reads TGTGCCAGCAGTTACCAAATTGCTGGCACAGATACGCAGTATTTT. This sequence encodes CASSYQIAGTDTQYF. The chain has TRBV6-5 and TRBJ2-3; no clear D. Between the trimmed V and J ends, which lost 2 bases and 1 base, there was a span of 10 bases. The CDR3 has 15 amino acids. Germline CDR1 is MNHEY and CDR2 is SVGAGI.

As regards this clone: The sample carries other DNA sequences with the same CDR3. The V gene is TRBV5-6, the J gene TRBJ2-7; D not certain. The CDR3 length is 12 residues. V gave up 1 base and J gave up 3 bases, with 5 bases separating them. Germline assignment: CDR1 SGHDT and CDR2 YYEEEE. The CDR3 protein is CASSLTLYEQYF. The CDR3 nucleotides are TGTGCCAGCAGCTTGACTCTCTACGAGCAGTACTTC.

This chain uses TRBV7-2 with TRBJ2-3; D may match TRBD1 or TRBD2 (5 bases each). Trimming took 1 base from V and 3 from J, leaving 8 bases between them. The germline CDR1 and CDR2 sequences are SGHTA and FQGNSA. The CDR3 totals 14 residues. The chain's CDR3 is CASSLGDPTDTQYF. CDR3 DNA: TGTGCCAGCAGCTTAGGGGACCCGACAGATACGCAGTATTTT. The full variable domain, completed using reference TRBV7-2 and TRBJ2-3, is GAGVSQSPSNKVTEKGKDVELRCDPISGHTALYWYRQSLGQGLEFLIYFQGNSAPDKSGLPSDRFSAERTGGSVSTLTIQRTQQEDSAVYLCASSLGDPTDTQYFGPGTRLTVL.

The V call is TRBV9, the J call TRBJ2-5; TRBD2 matches 7 bases. This CDR3 is 15 amino acids long. The V gene end was trimmed by 0 bases and the J gene end by 3 bases; junction bases not matched to a gene: 5. Germline assignment: CDR1 SGDLS and CDR2 YYNGEE. CDR3 nucleotides: TGTGCCAGCAGCGTAGGAGGAAGCGGGGAAGAGACCCAGTACTTC. Translation gives CASSVGGSGEETQYF.

The chain recombines TRBV5-4 with TRBJ2-7, with D possibly matching TRBD1 (5 bases). Germline V lookup: CDR1 SGHNT, CDR2 YYREEE (reference sequence). Trimming left V 5 bases short and J 5 bases short, with 11 bases between. The CDR3 has 12 residues. The CDR3 region has the DNA TGTGCCAGCAGTTCCCCAGGGAACGAGCAGTACTTC. It is translated as CASSSPGNEQYF.

The rearrangement joins TRBV9 to TRBJ1-5; no definite D call. The CDR3 covers 15 residues. CDR1 and CDR2 (germline): SGDLS, YYNGEE. With 4 bases removed from V and 0 bases from J, the gap between germline ends came to 11 bases. This chain's CDR3 is CASSPAPGSNQPQHF. The DNA of the CDR3 is TGTGCCAGCAGCCCAGCCCCAGGTAGCAATCAGCCCCAGCATTTT.

The rearrangement uses TRBV15 and TRBJ2-7; D gene unclear. The germline V gene encodes CDR1 LNHNV and CDR2 YYDKDF (reference sequence). The CDR3 is 16 amino acids. V was pared by 0 bases and J by 4 bases, with 16 bases between. The CDR3 region is CATSRETGPQRYEQYF. DNA of the CDR3: TGTGCCACCAGCAGAGAAACCGGGCCCCAGAGGTACGAGCAGTACTTC.

The CDR3, as DNA: TGTGCCAGCAGTTCAAGCCGGGTGCCAGGGATAAGCCCTAATGAAAAACTGTTTTTT. Translating it yields CASSSSRVPGISPNEKLFF. The chain joins TRBV28 to TRBJ1-4; D is perhaps TRBD1 (5 bases). Germline V gene sequence: CDR1 MDHEN, CDR2 SYDVKM. The ends were cut back, 4 bases at V and 3 bases at J, with 24 bases in the middle. The CDR3 consists of 19 residues.

The chain couples TRBV6-5 to TRBJ1-1; 9 bases are shared with TRBD1. Trimming removed 2 bases from V and 3 bases from J; junction bases left unmatched: 4. Germline V gene sequence: CDR1 MNHEY, CDR2 SVGAGI. CDR3 size: 15 residues. The CDR3 protein is CASSYQGQGYTEAFF. The CDR3 DNA sequence: TGTGCCAGCAGTTACCAGGGACAGGGTTACACTGAAGCTTTCTTT.

The chain is built from TRBV5-1 and TRBJ2-7, with 9 bases lining up with TRBD2. This CDR3 comprises 14 residues. V dropped 2 bases and J dropped 4; count of bases not matched to a gene: 4. Germline V lookup: CDR1 SGHRS, CDR2 YFSETQ. The CDR3 here is CASSFSGSVYEQYF. The CDR3 DNA sequence: TGCGCCAGCAGCTTTAGCGGGAGTGTGTACGAGCAGTACTTC. Looking up the rest from reference TRBV5-1 and TRBJ2-7 gives the full variable domain: KAGVTQTPRYLIKTRGQQVTLSCSPISGHRSVSWYQQTPGQGLQFLFEYFSETQRNKGNFPGRFSGRQFSNSRSEMNVSTLELGDSALYLCASSFSGSVYEQYFGPGTRLTVT.

This clone was found a few times. This CDR3 is CASSSDGNTGELFF. Written as DNA, the CDR3 is TGTGCCAGTAGTTCGGACGGGAACACCGGGGAGCTGTTTTTT. V and J are TRBV19 and TRBJ2-2, with D unclear. Germline V lookup: CDR1 LNHDA, CDR2 SQIVND (reference sequence). Between the trimmed V and J ends, which lost 5 bases and 1 base, there was a span of 8 bases. This CDR3 has 14 amino acids.

The rearrangement joins TRBV6-1 to TRBJ1-2; D is unclear. The CDR3 is 14 residues long. CDR1 and CDR2 (germline): MNHNS, SASEGT. V lost 0 bases to trimming and J lost 6 bases, with 11 bases between them. The CDR3 sequence is CASSEAYGVHGYTF. The DNA for the CDR3 is TGTGCCAGCAGTGAAGCATATGGGGTTCATGGCTACACCTTC.

For this clone: The same CDR3 also results from other DNA sequences found in this sample. The genes are TRBV18 and TRBJ2-1; no definite D call. V lost 0 bases, J lost 8 bases, and 8 bases lay in between. Germline CDR1 KGHSH, CDR2 LQKENI. The CDR3 totals 13 residues. Written as DNA, the CDR3 is TGTGCCAGCTCACCACCTTCGATTGATGAGCAGTTCTTC. Protein: CASSPPSIDEQFF.

J is TRBJ2-2 and V is TRBV5-4; no clear D. The V and J ends lost 10 bases and 4 bases respectively, with 17 bases between them. The germline gives CDR1 SGHNT, CDR2 YYREEE (reference sequence). The CDR3 is 14 amino acids. CDR3 sequence reads: CAGSSVVPTGELFF. The CDR3 nucleotides read TGTGCCGGGTCTTCAGTGGTCCCCACCGGGGAGCTGTTTTTT. The full variable domain, completed using reference TRBV5-4 and TRBJ2-2, is ETGVTQSPTHLIKTRGQQVTLRCSSQSGHNTVSWYQQALGQGPQFIFQYYREEENGRGNFPPRFSGLQFPNYSSELNVNALELDDSALYLCAGSSVVPTGELFFGEGSRLTVL.

The V call is TRBV10-2, the J call TRBJ2-2, with no clear D. The CDR3 is 19 amino acids. CDR1 and CDR2 (germline): WSHSY, SAAADI. The V gene lost 4 bases and the J gene lost 6 bases, with 27 bases spanning the gap. The CDR3 loop is CASSASPLWVGGEAGELFF. The CDR3 bases are TGCGCCAGCAGTGCCTCCCCTCTTTGGGTGGGTGGTGAGGCCGGGGAGCTGTTTTTT.

The V gene is TRBV2, the J gene TRBJ2-3; the D gene could be TRBD1 or TRBD2 (5 bases each). The CDR3 length is 15 residues. Germline assignment: CDR1 SNHLY and CDR2 FYNNEI. V gave up 6 bases and J gave up 5 bases, with 18 bases separating them. The CDR3 sequence: CASRYTTLGEDTQYF. In DNA, the CDR3 is TGTGCCAGCAGATACACGACTTTGGGGGAAGATACGCAGTATTTT.

The chain couples TRBV14 to TRBJ2-6; no definite D call. The V gene lost 4 bases and the J gene lost 1 base, with 14 bases spanning the gap. Germline lookup yields CDR1 SGHDN and CDR2 FVKESK. There are 17 residues in the CDR3. CDR3 protein: CASSPYVLFSGANVLTF. The CDR3 nucleotides are TGTGCCAGCAGCCCCTATGTCCTTTTTTCTGGGGCCAACGTCCTGACTTTC. The full variable domain, rest sourced from reference TRBV14 and TRBJ2-6, is EAGVTQFPSHSVIEKGQTVTLRCDPISGHDNLYWYRRVMGKEIKFLLHFVKESKQDESGMPNNRFLAERTGGTYSTLKVQPAELEDSGVYFCASSPYVLFSGANVLTFGAGSRLTVL.

The chain carries TRBV5-1 and TRBJ2-7; no clear D gene. Trimming took 0 bases from V and 6 from J, leaving 4 bases between them. This CDR3 has 11 residues. Germline CDR1 reads SGHRS; CDR2 reads YFSETQ. CDR3 residues: CASSLGLEQYF. The DNA of the CDR3 is TGCGCCAGCAGCTTGGGTCTCGAGCAGTACTTC. Full variable domain (rest looked up from reference TRBV5-1 and TRBJ2-7): KAGVTQTPRYLIKTRGQQVTLSCSPISGHRSVSWYQQTPGQGLQFLFEYFSETQRNKGNFPGRFSGRQFSNSRSEMNVSTLELGDSALYLCASSLGLEQYFGPGTRLTVT.